Below are 5 T cell receptor beta chains sequenced from a single sample in a study of shared clonotypes between healthy human individuals. CD45RO-negative, CCR7-positively selected cells formed the naive CD8 fraction, excluding terminally differentiated effector memory CD45RA+ cells. Sequencing used immunoSEQ multiplex PCR; TCRdb keeps in-frame clones, though not all of them. The repertoire has almost 700,000 clones, 90% to 95% of them found once; the top ten carry approximately 24%. Sequenced sample: naive CD8+ T cells sorted from blood. Every receptor here comes from a man in his thirties or forties in good health.

The chain uses TRBV14 and TRBJ2-1; D tentatively fits TRBD1 or TRBD2 (5 bases each). Trimming took off 0 bases at V and 3 bases at J, with 9 bases between the two ends. The CDR3 loop spans 15 amino acids. CDR1 and CDR2 from the germline V gene are SGHDN and FVKESK. CDR3 bases: TGTGCCAGCAGCCAAGATGAGGGGTACTACAATGAGCAGTTCTTC. This gives the protein CASSQDEGYYNEQFF.

The rearrangement joins TRBV11-1 to TRBJ1-1; no definite D call. V dropped 1 base and J dropped 0 bases, with 12 bases sitting between them. The germline V gene has CDR1 SGHAT and CDR2 FQDESV (reference sequence). This CDR3 is 16 amino acids long. CDR3 sequence (DNA): TGTGCCAGCAGCTTAGGTACAGTTTTCATGAACACTGAAGCTTTCTTT. This gives the protein CASSLGTVFMNTEAFF.

The chain joins TRBV28 to TRBJ1-2; TRBD1 matches at 10 bases. Germline trimming cut 2 bases from V and 2 bases from J; bases unmatched to any gene: 5. Germline V gene lookup returns CDR1 MDHEN and CDR2 SYDVKM. CDR3 length equals 16 residues. The CDR3 loop reads CASSLIMGQGNYGYTF. The CDR3 DNA follows: TGTGCCAGCAGTTTAATTATGGGACAGGGGAACTATGGCTACACCTTC.

A remark on this clone: Other DNA sequences in this sample translate to the same CDR3. The genes are TRBV15 and TRBJ2-5; D possibly matches TRBD1 or TRBD2 (5 bases each). Deletions cut 0 bases from V and 1 base from J, with 9 bases between. Germline V gives CDR1 LNHNV, CDR2 YYDKDF (reference sequence). This CDR3 region has 15 residues. The chain's CDR3 is CATSRDRGVQETQYF. The DNA for the CDR3 is TGTGCCACCAGCAGAGACAGAGGGGTCCAAGAGACCCAGTACTTC.

V gene TRBV6-4 combines with J gene TRBJ2-3; the match to TRBD2 covers 8 bases. The trim removed 4 bases at V and 1 base at J, leaving 1 base unmatched. The CDR3 extends over 14 amino acids. Germline-derived CDR1 and CDR2 are MRHNA and SNTAGT. The CDR3 is CASSAAGGTDTQYF. The CDR3 DNA reads as TGTGCCAGCAGTGCAGCGGGGGGCACAGATACGCAGTATTTT.